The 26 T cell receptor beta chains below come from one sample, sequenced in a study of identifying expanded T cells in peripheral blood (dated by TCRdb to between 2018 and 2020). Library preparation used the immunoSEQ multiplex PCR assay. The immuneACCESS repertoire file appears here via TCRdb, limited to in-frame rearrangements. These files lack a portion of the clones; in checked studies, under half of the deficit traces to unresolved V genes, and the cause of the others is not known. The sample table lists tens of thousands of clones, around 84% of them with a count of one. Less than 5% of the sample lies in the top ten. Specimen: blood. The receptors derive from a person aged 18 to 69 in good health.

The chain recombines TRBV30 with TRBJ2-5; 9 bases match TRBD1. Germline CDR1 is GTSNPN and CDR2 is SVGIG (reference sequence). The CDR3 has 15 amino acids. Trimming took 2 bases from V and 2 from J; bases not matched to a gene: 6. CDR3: CAWSKGQGRQETQYF. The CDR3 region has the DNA TGTGCCTGGAGTAAGGGACAGGGAAGACAAGAGACCCAGTACTTC.

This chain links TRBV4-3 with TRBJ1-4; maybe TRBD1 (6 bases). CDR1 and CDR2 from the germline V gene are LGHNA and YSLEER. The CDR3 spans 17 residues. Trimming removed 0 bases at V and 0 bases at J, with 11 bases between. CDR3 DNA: TGCGCCAGCAGCCAAGACCTCCAGGGGTCAACTAATGAAAAACTGTTTTTT. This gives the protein CASSQDLQGSTNEKLFF.

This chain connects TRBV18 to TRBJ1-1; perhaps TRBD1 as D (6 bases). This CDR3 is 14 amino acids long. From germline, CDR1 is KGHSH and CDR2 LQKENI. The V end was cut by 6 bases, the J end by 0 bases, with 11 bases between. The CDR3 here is CASSPGHLNTEAFF. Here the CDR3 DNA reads TGTGCCAGCTCTCCGGGACATTTGAACACTGAAGCTTTCTTT.

CDR3 DNA: TGTGCCAGCAGCGTAGGGATGGATAGCGGGGGGTTCTTGCACAATGAGCAGTTCTTC. This encodes CASSVGMDSGGFLHNEQFF. The V and J genes are TRBV9 and TRBJ2-1; 10 bases are a match to TRBD2. Per germline, CDR1 SGDLS and CDR2 YYNGEE. The J segment lost 5 bases and the V segment lost 0 bases, leaving 14 bases of the junction unmatched. CDR3 size: 19 residues. The full variable domain, rest sourced from reference TRBV9 and TRBJ2-1, is DSGVTQTPKHLITATGQRVTLRCSPRSGDLSVYWYQQSLDQGLQFLIQYYNGEERAKGNILERFSAQQFPDLHSELNLSSLELGDSALYFCASSVGMDSGGFLHNEQFFGPGTRLTVL.

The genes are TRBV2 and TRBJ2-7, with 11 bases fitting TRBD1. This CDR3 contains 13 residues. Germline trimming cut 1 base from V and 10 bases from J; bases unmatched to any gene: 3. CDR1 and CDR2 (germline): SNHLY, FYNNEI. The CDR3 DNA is TGTGCCAGCAGTGAAGGTGGGACAGGGGGTCAGTACTTC. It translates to CASSEGGTGGQYF.

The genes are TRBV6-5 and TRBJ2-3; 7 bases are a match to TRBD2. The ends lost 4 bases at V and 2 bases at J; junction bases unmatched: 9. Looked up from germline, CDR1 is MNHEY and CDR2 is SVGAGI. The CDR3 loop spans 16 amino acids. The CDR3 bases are TGTGCCAGCAGTTCTTATCTAGCGGCAAACACAGATACGCAGTATTTT. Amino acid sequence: CASSSYLAANTDTQYF.

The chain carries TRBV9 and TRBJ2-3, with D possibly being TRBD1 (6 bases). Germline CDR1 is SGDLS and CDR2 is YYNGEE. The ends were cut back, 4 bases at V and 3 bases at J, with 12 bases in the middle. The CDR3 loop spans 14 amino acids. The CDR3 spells CASSSRTATDTQYF. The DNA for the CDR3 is TGTGCCAGCAGCTCCAGGACAGCAACAGATACGCAGTATTTT.

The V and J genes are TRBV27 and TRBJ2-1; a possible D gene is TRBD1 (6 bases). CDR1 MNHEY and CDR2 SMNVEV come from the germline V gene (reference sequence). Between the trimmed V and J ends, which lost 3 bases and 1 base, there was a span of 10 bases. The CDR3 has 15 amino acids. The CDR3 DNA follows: TGTGCCAGCAGTTTGCGGCAGGGGTCCTACAATGAGCAGTTCTTC. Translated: CASSLRQGSYNEQFF.

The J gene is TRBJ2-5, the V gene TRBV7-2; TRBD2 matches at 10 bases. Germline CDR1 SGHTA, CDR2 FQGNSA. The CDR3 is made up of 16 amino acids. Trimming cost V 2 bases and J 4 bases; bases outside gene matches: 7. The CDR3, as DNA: TGTGCCAGCAGCTTACGAAGCGGGGGGGGAGCAGAGACCCAGTACTTC. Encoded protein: CASSLRSGGGAETQYF.

In nucleotides, the CDR3 is TGTGCCAGCAGCCAATCGATAGCAGGGACCGGGGAGCTGTTTTTT. Its protein product is CASSQSIAGTGELFF. V is TRBV16 and J is TRBJ2-2; D perhaps matches TRBD1 (5 bases). Germline V gene lookup returns CDR1 KGHSY and CDR2 FQNENV. Trimming pared 0 bases from V and 5 bases from J, leaving 10 bases between. The CDR3 spans 15 residues.

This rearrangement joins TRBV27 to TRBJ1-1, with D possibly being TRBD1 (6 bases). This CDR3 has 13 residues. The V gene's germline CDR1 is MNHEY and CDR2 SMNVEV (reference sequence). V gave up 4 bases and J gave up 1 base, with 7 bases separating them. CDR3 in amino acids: CASSSDRNTEAFF. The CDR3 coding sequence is TGTGCCAGCAGTTCGGACAGGAACACTGAAGCTTTCTTT.

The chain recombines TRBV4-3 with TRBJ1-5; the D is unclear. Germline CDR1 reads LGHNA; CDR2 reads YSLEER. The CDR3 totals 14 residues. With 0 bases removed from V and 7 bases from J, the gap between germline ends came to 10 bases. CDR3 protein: CASSQDFVRQPQHF. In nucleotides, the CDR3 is TGCGCCAGCAGCCAAGATTTTGTAAGACAGCCCCAGCATTTT.

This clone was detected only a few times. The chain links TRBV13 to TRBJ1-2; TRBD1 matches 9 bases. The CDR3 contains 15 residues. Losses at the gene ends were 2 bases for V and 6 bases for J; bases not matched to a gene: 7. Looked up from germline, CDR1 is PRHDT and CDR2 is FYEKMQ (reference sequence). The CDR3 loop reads CASSLFGDRGNGYTF. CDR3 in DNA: TGTGCCAGCAGCTTATTTGGTGACAGGGGGAATGGCTACACCTTC. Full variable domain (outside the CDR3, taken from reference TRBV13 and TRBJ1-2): AAGVIQSPRHLIKEKRETATLKCYPIPRHDTVYWYQQGPGQDPQFLISFYEKMQSDKGSIPDRFSAQQFSDYHSELNMSSLELGDSALYFCASSLFGDRGNGYTFGSGTRLTVV.

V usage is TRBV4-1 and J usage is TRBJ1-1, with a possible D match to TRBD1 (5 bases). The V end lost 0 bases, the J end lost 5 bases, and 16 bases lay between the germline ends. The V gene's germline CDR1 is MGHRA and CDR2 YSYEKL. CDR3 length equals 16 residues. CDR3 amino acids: CASSQEKVRGRTEAFF. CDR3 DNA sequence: TGCGCCAGCAGCCAAGAAAAGGTAAGGGGACGGACTGAAGCTTTCTTT.

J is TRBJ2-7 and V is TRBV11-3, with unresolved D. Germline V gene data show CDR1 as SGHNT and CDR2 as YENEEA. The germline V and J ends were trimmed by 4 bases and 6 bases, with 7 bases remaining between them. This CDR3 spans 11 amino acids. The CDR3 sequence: CASSSGAEQYF. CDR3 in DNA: TGTGCCAGCAGCTCCGGTGCCGAGCAGTACTTC.

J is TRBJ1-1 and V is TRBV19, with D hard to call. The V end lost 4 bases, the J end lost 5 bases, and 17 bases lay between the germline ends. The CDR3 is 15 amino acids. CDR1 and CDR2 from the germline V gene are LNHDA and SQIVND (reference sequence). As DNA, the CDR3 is TGTGCCAGTAGTACAGCCACGGGGTTGTTTACTGAAGCTTTCTTT. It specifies CASSTATGLFTEAFF.

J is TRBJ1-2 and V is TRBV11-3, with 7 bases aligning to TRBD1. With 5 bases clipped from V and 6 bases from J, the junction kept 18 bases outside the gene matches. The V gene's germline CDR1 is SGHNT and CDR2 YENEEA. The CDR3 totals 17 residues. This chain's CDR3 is CASSHRGSVQGEDGYTF. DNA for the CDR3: TGTGCCAGCAGCCACCGTGGATCCGTGCAGGGGGAGGATGGCTACACCTTC.

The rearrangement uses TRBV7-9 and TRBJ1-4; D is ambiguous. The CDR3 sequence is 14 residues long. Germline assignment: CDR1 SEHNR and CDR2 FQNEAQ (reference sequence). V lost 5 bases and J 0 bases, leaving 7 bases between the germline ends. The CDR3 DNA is TGTGCCAGCAGCCTTCAAGCAACTAATGAAAAACTGTTTTTT. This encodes CASSLQATNEKLFF.

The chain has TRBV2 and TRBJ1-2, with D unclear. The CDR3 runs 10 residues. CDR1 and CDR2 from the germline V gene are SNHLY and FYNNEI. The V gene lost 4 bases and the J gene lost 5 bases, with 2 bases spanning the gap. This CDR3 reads CASSGYGYTF. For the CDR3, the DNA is TGTGCCAGCAGTGGGTATGGCTACACCTTC.

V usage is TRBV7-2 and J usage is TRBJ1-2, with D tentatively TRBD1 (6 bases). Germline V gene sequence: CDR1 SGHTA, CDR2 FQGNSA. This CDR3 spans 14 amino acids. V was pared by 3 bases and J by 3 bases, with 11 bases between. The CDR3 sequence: CASSFSDSYYGYTF. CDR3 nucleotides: TGTGCCAGCAGCTTCTCGGACAGCTACTATGGCTACACCTTC. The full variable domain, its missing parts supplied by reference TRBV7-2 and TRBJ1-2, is GAGVSQSPSNKVTEKGKDVELRCDPISGHTALYWYRQSLGQGLEFLIYFQGNSAPDKSGLPSDRFSAERTGGSVSTLTIQRTQQEDSAVYLCASSFSDSYYGYTFGSGTRLTVV.

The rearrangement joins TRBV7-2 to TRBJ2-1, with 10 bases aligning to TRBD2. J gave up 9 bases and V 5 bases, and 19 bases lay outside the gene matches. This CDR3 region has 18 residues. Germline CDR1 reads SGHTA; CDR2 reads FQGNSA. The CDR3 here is CASSPRTYTSGVIFEQFF. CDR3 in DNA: TGTGCCAGCAGCCCAAGGACCTATACTAGCGGGGTTATTTTTGAGCAGTTCTTC.

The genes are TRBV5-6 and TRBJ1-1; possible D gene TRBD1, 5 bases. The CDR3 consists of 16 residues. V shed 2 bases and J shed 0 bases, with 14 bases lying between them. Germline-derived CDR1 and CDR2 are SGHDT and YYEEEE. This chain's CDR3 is CASSFPEQVMNTEAFF. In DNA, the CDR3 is TGTGCCAGCAGCTTTCCCGAACAGGTAATGAACACTGAAGCTTTCTTT.

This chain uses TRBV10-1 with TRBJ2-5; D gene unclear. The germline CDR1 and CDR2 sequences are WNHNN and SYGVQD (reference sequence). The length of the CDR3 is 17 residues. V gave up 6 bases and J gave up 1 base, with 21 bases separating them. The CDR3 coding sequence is TGCGCCAGCAGCCCGGTAGGGATAGGGTCCAGCCAAGAGACCCAGTACTTC. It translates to CASSPVGIGSSQETQYF.

The CDR3: CASSYWANPNIQYF. The CDR3 coding sequence is TGTGCCAGCAGTTATTGGGCTAATCCTAACATTCAGTACTTC. The chain uses TRBV6-6 and TRBJ2-4, with unresolved D. This CDR3 spans 14 amino acids. Germline V gene lookup returns CDR1 MNHNY and CDR2 SVGAGI (reference sequence). V shed 3 bases and J shed 7 bases, with 13 bases lying between them.

Written as DNA, the CDR3 is TGCGCCAGCAGTCTACAGGGTGGTGACGAAAAACTGTTTTTT. Translation gives CASSLQGGDEKLFF. This chain joins TRBV4-3 and TRBJ1-4; the D gene is possibly TRBD1 (6 bases). V was shortened by 6 bases and J by 8 bases, with 16 bases between the two germline ends. This CDR3 spans 14 amino acids. Germline V CDR1 and CDR2: LGHNA, YSLEER.

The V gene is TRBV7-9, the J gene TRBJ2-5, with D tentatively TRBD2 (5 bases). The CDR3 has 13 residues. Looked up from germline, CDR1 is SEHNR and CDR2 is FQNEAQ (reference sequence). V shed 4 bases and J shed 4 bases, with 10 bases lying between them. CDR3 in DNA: TGTGCCAGCAGCTCCCGGGGTCCAGAGACCCAGTACTTC. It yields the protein CASSSRGPETQYF.